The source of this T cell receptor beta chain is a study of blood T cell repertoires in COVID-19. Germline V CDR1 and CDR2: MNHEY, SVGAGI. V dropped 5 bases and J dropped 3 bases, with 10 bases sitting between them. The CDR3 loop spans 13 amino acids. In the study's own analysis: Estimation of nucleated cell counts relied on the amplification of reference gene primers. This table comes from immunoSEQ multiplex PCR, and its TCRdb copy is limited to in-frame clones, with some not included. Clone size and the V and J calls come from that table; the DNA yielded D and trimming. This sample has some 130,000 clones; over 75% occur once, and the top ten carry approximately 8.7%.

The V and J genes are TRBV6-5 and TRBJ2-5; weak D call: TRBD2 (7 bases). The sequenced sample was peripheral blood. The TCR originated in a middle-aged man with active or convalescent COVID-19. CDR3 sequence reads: CASSREGEETQYF. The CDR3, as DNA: TGTGCCAGCAGTAGGGAGGGGGAAGAGACCCAGTACTTC.